This TCR beta chain was observed in a study of siplizumab effects on memory and regulatory T cells (dated by TCRdb to the late 2010s). Study-wide context: The study examined how the anti-CD2 antibody siplizumab affects alloreactive T-cell subsets in allogeneic mixed lymphocyte reactions built from human PBMCs. The research as a whole found: For roughly 75-96% of proliferating CD4+ or CD8+ clones, no naive or memory phenotype could be assigned. Among mappable alloreactive CD4+ clones, the Treg-derived fraction averaged approximately 72% with siplizumab versus 25% to 30% in control reactions. Because sequences below about 10^-5 frequency were poorly captured, only a minor fraction of alloreactive clones could be mapped to unstimulated subsets. Whether proliferating Tregs from siplizumab cultures were suppressive was not functionally confirmed. Compared with memory T cells, unstimulated naive T cells appeared more diverse, and naive cells seemed to make a substantial contribution to the alloresponse. Siplizumab significantly reduced the cumulative frequency of alloreactive sequences traceable to unstimulated CD4+ memory T cells.

On this clone: It lacks a known antigen. Base qualities are not at hand, and no much larger clone is one base apart.

In addition, sequencing in three donor pairs included unstimulated CD8+ effector memory subsets alongside CD4+ naive, CD8+ naive, CD8+ TEMRA and CD4+ memory subsets. Sorted unstimulated T cells and proliferating T cells recovered from mixed lymphocyte reactions were subjected to TCRbeta CDR3 sequencing. Fresh whole blood from approximately 9 HLA-typed healthy donors was used to isolate PBMCs. The method was the immunoSEQ multiplex PCR assay. The deep sequencing platform assayed around 95,000 TCR templates per sample. Genomic DNA extracted from sorted T cells was used for TCRbeta CDR3 sequencing. On the authors' methods: The R programming language was used for the clonal analysis of the TCRbeta CDR3 data. Alloreactive CD4+ and CD8+ clones were identified by comparing unstimulated samples to CFSE-low samples taken after the reaction. Regulatory or non-regulatory origin was assigned to alloreactive CD4+ clones by matching of sequences to sorted unstimulated Treg and non-Treg repertoires. This immuneACCESS table, as held by TCRdb, lists in-frame sequences with V and J called but not all clones. Of the missing ones, under half trace to an unresolved V gene in checked studies; the others have no known cause. That table gives V, J and clone size, and the DNA gave D and trimming. The sample table contains about 50,000 clones; only one count was recorded for roughly 90% of them. The ten largest clonotypes hold 0.35% of the sample.

Trimming takes 7 bases from V and 2 bases from J, and the germline ends sit 15 bases apart. The germline V gene (reference sequence) gives CDR1 as LNHDA and CDR2 as SQIVND. From cysteine to phenylalanine, the CDR3 is 15 amino acids long. The only DNA kept is the CDR3, 45 bases in frame from the first base. The chain uses TRBV19 and TRBJ2-1, with the D gene uncertain. The sequence was collected from a human donor in good health. Source material: naive CD8+ T cells sorted from blood. The label giving this sample's cell subset or site can be read as: unstimulated naive T cells. The sequence in DNA is TGTGCCAGTACGGTGTCTTCTCCCACCTACAATGAGCAGTTCTTC. Its protein product is CASTVSSPTYNEQFF.